The T cell receptor beta chain described here comes from a study of cytomegalovirus exposure and HLA in healthy donors. Primers: 60 Vbeta forward and 13 Jbeta reverse. As handled by the study authors: The authors later counted 70 million to 80 million unique TCR beta chains, 9 million to 12 million of them shared. Produced via immunoSEQ multiplex PCR; TCRdb's table is partial and in-frame only. V and J calls and clone size are as listed in that table; D and trimming were resolved from the DNA. This table has 150,000 to 200,000 clones, about 77% appearing once. Notes on this clone: What it recognizes is unknown.

Notes on the study in general: The study recorded fewer than 200 TCR beta chains that were cytomegalovirus-associated. For most subjects, TCR beta sequences were reported to predict HLA-A and HLA-B alleles with accuracy.

The sample taken for sequencing was PBMCs. The TCR comes from a female donor in good health and CMV-seronegative.

The CDR3 coding sequence is TGTGCCAGCAGTTACAGGGCAGGGGGATACAATGAGCAGTTCTTC. Its protein product is CASSYRAGGYNEQFF. V is TRBV6-5 and J is TRBJ2-1; 7 nucleotides agree with TRBD1. With V trimmed by 2 bases and J by 4 bases, 5 bases remained unmatched. The CDR3 is made up of 15 amino acids. Germline V gives CDR1 MNHEY, CDR2 SVGAGI.